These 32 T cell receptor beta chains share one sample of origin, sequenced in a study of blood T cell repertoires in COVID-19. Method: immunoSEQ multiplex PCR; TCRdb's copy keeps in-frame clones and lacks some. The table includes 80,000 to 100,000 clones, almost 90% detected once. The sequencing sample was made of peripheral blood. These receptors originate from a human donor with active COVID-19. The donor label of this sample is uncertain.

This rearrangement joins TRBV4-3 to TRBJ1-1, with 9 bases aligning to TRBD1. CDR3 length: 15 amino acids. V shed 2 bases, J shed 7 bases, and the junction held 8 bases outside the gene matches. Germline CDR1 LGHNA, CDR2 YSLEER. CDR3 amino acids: CASSQLTGGGGEAFF. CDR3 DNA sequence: TGCGCCAGCAGCCAACTAACAGGGGGCGGGGGTGAAGCTTTCTTT.

The CDR3 coding sequence is TGTGCCAGCAGTACCGGGTTCACAGATACGCAGTATTTT. Protein product: CASSTGFTDTQYF. The V call is TRBV2, the J call TRBJ2-3; no reliable D call. CDR1 and CDR2 (germline): SNHLY, FYNNEI. Trimming stripped 5 bases from V and 2 bases from J, with 8 bases between. The CDR3 covers 13 residues.

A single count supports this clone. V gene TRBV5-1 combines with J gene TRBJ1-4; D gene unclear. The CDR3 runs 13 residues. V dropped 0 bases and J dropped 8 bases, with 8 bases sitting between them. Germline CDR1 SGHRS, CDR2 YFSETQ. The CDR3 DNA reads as TGCGCCAGCAGCTTGGCGGGGTCGGAAAAACTGTTTTTT. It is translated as CASSLAGSEKLFF. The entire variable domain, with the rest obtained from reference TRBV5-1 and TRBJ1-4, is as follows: KAGVTQTPRYLIKTRGQQVTLSCSPISGHRSVSWYQQTPGQGLQFLFEYFSETQRNKGNFPGRFSGRQFSNSRSEMNVSTLELGDSALYLCASSLAGSEKLFFGSGTQLSVL.

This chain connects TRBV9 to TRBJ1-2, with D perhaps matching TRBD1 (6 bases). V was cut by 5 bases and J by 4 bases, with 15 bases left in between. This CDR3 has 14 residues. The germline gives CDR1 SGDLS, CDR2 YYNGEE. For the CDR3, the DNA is TGTGCCAGCAGTGATTTAGGGGGAACCTATGGCTACACCTTC. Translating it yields CASSDLGGTYGYTF.

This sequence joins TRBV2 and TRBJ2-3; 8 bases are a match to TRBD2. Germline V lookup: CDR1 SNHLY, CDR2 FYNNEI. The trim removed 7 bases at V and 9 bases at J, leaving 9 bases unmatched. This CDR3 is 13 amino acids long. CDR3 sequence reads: CASIRTSQKTQYF. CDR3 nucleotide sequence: TGTGCCAGCATACGGACTAGCCAGAAGACGCAGTATTTT.

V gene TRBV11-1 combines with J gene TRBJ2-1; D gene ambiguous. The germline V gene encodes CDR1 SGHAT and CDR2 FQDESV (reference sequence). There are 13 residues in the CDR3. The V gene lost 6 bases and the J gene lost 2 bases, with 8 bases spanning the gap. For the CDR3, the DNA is TGTGCCAGCAGAATCCAGGCCTACAATGAGCAGTTCTTC. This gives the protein CASRIQAYNEQFF.

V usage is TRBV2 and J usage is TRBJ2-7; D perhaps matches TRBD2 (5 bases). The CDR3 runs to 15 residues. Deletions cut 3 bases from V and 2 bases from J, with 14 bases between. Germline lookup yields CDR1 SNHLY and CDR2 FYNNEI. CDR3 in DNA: TGTGCCAGCAGTGATTTCGGACTGGCTACCTACGAGCAGTACTTC. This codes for CASSDFGLATYEQYF.

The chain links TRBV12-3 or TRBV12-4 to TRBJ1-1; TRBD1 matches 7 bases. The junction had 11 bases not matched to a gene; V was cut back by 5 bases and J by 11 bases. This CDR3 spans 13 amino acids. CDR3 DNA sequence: TGTGCCAGCAGTCTACAGGGGCGGGGTGGGGCTTTCTTT. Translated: CASSLQGRGGAFF.

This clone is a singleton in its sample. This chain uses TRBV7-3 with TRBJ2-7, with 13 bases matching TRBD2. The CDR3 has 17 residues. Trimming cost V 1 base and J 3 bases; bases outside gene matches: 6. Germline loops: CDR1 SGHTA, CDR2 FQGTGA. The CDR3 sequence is CASSLKYGTSGDYEQYF. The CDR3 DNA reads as TGTGCCAGCAGCTTAAAGTATGGGACTAGCGGGGACTACGAGCAGTACTTC.

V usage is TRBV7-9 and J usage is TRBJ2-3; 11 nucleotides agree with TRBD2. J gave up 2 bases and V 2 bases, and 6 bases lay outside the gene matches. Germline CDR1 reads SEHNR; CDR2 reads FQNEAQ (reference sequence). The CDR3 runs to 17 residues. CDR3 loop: CASSLSLTSGATDTQYF. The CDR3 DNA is TGTGCCAGCAGCTTATCGTTGACTAGCGGGGCCACAGATACGCAGTATTTT.

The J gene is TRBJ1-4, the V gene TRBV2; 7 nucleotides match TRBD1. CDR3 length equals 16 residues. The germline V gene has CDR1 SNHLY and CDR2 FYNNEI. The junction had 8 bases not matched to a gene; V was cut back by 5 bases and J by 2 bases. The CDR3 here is CASSTDREATNEKLFF. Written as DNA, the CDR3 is TGTGCCAGCAGTACTGACAGGGAGGCGACTAATGAAAAACTGTTTTTT.

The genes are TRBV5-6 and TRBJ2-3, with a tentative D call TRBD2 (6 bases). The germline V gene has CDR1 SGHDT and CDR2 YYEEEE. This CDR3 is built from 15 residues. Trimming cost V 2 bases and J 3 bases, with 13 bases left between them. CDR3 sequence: CASSFMSAGTDTQYF. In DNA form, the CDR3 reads TGTGCCAGCAGCTTTATGTCCGCGGGGACAGATACGCAGTATTTT.

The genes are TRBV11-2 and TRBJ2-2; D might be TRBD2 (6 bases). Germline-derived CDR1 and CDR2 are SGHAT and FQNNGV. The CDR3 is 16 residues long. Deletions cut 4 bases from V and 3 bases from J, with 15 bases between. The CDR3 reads CASSSIGGDHTGELFF. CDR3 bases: TGTGCCAGCAGCTCGATCGGCGGGGACCACACCGGGGAGCTGTTTTTT.

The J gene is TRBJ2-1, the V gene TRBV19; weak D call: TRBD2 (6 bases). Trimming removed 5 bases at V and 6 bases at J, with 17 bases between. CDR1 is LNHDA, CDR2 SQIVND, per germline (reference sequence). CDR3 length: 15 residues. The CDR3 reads CASSPAGTPGNEQFF. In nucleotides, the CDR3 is TGTGCCAGTAGTCCAGCGGGCACCCCCGGCAATGAGCAGTTCTTC.

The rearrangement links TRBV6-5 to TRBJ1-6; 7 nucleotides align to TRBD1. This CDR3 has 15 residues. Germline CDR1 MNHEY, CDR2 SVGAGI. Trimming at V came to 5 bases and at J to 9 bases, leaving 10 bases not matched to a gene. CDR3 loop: CASSQTRPGGSPLHF. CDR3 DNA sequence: TGTGCCAGCAGTCAGACCCGGCCAGGGGGTTCACCCCTCCACTTT.

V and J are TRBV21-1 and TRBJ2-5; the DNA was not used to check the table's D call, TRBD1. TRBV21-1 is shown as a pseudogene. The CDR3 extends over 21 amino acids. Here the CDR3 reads CASSKVSGNQGQGHSWETQYF. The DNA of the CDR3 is TGTGCCAGCAGCAAAGTCTCGGGTAACCAGGGACAGGGCCACAGTTGGGAGACCCAGTACTTC.

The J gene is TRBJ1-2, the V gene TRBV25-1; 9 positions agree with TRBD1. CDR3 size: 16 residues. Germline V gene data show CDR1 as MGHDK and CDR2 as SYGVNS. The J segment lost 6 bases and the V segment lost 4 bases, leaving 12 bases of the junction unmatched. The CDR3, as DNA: TGTGCCAGCAGTGGTTTCGGGACAGGGAGACGGGATGGCTACACCTTC. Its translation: CASSGFGTGRRDGYTF.

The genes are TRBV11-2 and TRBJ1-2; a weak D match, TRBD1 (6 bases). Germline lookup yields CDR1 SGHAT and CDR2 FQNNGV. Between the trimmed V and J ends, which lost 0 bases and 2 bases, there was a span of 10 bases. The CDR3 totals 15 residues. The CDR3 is CASSLEAGDNYGYTF. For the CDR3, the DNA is TGTGCCAGCAGCTTAGAGGCAGGGGACAACTATGGCTACACCTTC.

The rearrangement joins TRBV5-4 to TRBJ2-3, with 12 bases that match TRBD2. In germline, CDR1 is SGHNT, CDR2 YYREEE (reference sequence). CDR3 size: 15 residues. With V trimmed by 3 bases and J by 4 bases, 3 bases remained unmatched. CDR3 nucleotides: TGTGCCAGCAGCTCTAGCGGGGGGGCATCAGATACGCAGTATTTT. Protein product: CASSSSGGASDTQYF.

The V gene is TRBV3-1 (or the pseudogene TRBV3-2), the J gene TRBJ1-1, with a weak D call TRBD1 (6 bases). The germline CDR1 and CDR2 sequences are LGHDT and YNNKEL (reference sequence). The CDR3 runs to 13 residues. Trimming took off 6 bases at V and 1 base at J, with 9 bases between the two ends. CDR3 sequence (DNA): TGTGCCAGCAGAAGGGGGGGGAACACTGAAGCTTTCTTT. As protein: CASRRGGNTEAFF.

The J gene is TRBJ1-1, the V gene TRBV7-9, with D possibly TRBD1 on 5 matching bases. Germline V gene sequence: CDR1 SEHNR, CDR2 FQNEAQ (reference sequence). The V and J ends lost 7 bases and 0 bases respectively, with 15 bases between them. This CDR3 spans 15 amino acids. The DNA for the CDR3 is TGTGCCAGCACCTATCAGGGTCGCATGAACACTGAAGCTTTCTTT. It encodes CASTYQGRMNTEAFF.

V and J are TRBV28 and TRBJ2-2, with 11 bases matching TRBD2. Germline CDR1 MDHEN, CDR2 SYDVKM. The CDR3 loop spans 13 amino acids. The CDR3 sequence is CALAGANTGELFF. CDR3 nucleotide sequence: TGTGCACTAGCGGGGGCGAACACCGGGGAGCTGTTTTTT.

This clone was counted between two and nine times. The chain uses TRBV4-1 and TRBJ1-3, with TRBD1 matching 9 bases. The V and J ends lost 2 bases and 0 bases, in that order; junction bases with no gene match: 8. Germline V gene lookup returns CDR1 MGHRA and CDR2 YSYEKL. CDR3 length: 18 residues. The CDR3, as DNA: TGCGCCAGCAGCCAACATGGACAGGGGCAAAGCTCTGGAAACACCATATATTTT. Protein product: CASSQHGQGQSSGNTIYF.

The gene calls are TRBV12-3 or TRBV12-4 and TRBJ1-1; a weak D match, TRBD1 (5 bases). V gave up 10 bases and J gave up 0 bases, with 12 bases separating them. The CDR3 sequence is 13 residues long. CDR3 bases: TGTGCCACCCTGGGGGGGTTGAACACTGAAGCTTTCTTT. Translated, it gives CATLGGLNTEAFF.

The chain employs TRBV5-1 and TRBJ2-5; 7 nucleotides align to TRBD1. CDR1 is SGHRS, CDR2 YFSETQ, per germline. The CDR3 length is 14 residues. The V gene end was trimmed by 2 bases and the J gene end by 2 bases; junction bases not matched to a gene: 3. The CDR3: CASSFSRGQETQYF. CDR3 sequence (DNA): TGCGCCAGCAGCTTCAGCAGGGGGCAAGAGACCCAGTACTTC.

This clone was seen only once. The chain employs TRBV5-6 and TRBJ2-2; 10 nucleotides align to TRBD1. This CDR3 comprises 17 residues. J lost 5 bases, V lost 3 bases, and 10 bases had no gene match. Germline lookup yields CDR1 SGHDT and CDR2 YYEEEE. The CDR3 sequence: CASSWGRDRGQTGELFF. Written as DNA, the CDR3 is TGTGCCAGCAGCTGGGGGAGAGACAGGGGGCAGACCGGGGAGCTGTTTTTT. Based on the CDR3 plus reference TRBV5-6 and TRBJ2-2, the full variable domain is DAGVTQSPTHLIKTRGQQVTLRCSPKSGHDTVSWYQQALGQGPQFIFQYYEEEERQRGNFPDRFSGHQFPNYSSELNVNALLLGDSALYLCASSWGRDRGQTGELFFGEGSRLTVL.

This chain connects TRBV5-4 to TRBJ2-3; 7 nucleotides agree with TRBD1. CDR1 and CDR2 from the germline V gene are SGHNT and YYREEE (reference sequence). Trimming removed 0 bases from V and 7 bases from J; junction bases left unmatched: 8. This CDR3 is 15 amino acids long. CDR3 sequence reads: CASSLEGAILNTQYF. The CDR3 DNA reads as TGTGCCAGCAGCTTGGAGGGGGCGATCTTGAATACGCAGTATTTT.

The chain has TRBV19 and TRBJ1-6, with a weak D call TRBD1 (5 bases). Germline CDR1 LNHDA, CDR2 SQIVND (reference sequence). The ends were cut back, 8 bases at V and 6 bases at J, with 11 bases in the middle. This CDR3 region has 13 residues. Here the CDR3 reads CASRAGLNSPLHF. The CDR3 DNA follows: TGTGCCAGTCGGGCAGGGCTTAATTCACCCCTCCACTTT.

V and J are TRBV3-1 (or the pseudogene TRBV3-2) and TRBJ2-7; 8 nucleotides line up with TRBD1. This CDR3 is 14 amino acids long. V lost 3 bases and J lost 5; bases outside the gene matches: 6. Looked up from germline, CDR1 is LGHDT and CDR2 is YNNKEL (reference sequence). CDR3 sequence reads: CASSHRTGLDEQYF. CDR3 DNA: TGTGCCAGCAGCCACCGGACAGGGTTGGACGAGCAGTACTTC.

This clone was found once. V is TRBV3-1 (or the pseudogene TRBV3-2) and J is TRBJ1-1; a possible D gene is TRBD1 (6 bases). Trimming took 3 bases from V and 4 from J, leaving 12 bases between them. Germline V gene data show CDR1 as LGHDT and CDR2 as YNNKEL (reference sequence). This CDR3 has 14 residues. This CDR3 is CASSQKGVGTEAFF. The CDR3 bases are TGTGCCAGCAGCCAGAAGGGGGTAGGCACTGAAGCTTTCTTT.

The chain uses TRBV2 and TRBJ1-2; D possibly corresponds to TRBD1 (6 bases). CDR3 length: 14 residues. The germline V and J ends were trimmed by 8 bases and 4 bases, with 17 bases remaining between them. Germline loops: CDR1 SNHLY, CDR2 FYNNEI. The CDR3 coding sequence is TGTGCCAGCGAGCTCGGGGGGGCGGGCTATGGCTACACCTTC. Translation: CASELGGAGYGYTF.

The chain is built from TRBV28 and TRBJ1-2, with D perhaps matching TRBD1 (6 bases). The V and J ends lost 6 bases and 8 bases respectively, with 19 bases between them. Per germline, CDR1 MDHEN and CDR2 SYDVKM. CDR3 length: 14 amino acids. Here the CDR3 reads CASRSPGGLRGYTF. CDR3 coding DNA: TGTGCCAGCAGATCCCCGGGGGGCTTACGGGGCTACACCTTC.